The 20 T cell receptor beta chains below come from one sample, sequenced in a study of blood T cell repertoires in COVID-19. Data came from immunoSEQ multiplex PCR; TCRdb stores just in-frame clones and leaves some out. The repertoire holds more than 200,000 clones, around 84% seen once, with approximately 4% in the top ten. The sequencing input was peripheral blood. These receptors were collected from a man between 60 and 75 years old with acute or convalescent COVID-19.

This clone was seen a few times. CDR3 DNA: TGTGCCAGTAGTAGCGGACAGGGCCGTGAAAAACTGTTTTTT. Translated, it gives CASSSGQGREKLFF. The chain employs TRBV19 and TRBJ1-4; TRBD1 agrees at 8 bases. V was pared by 4 bases and J by 7 bases, with 5 bases of the junction left unmatched. The CDR3 has 14 amino acids. The germline gives CDR1 LNHDA, CDR2 SQIVND (reference sequence).

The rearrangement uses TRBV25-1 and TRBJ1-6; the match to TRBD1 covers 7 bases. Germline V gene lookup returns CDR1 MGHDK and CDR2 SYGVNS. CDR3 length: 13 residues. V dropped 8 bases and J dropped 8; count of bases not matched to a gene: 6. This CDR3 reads CASHRTGYSPLHF. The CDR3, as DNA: TGTGCCAGCCACCGGACAGGCTATTCACCCCTCCACTTT.

The CDR3 nucleotides read TGTGCCAGCAGTTGGAACCCGGGACAGGGGAGCTATGAGCAGTTCTTC. Its translation is CASSWNPGQGSYEQFF. V is TRBV6-6 and J is TRBJ2-1, with 10 nucleotides matching TRBD1. The CDR3 spans 16 residues. Germline V gene lookup returns CDR1 MNHNY and CDR2 SVGAGI (reference sequence). Germline trimming cut 4 bases from V and 8 bases from J; bases unmatched to any gene: 11.

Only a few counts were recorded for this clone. CDR3 nucleotides: TGTGCCAGCAGTGCCCTAGGTGAGCGGGTGAATTCACCCCTCCACTTT. Translated: CASSALGERVNSPLHF. The chain couples TRBV2 to TRBJ1-6, with unresolved D. This CDR3 spans 16 amino acids. Trimming left V 4 bases short and J 7 bases short, with 17 bases between. Germline V CDR1 and CDR2: SNHLY, FYNNEI.

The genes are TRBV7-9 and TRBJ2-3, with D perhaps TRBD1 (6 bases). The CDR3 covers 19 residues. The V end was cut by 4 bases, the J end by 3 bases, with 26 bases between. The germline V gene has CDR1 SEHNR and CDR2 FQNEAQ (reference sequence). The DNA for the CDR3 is TGTGCCAGCAGCTATAGGGGGATGGGGTTCGGATTGGTAACAGATACGCAGTATTTT. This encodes CASSYRGMGFGLVTDTQYF. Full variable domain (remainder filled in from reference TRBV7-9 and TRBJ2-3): DTGVSQNPRHKITKRGQNVTFRCDPISEHNRLYWYRQTLGQGPEFLTYFQNEAQLEKSRLLSDRFSAERPKGSFSTLEIQRTEQGDSAMYLCASSYRGMGFGLVTDTQYFGPGTRLTVL.

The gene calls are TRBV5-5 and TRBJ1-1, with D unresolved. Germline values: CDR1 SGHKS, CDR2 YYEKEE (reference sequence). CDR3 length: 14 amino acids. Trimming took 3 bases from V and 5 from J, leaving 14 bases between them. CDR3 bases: TGTGCCAGCAGCTCCCACGCAGCGCCTACTGAAGCTTTCTTT. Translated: CASSSHAAPTEAFF.

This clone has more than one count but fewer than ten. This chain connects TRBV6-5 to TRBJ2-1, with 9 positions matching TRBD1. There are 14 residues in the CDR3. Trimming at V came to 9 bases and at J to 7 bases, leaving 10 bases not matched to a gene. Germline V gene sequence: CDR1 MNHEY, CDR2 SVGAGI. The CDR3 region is CASLQGAGMNEQFF. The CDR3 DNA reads TGTGCCAGTCTACAGGGGGCAGGAATGAATGAGCAGTTCTTC.

Here the CDR3 reads CASNRQANEKLFF. DNA for the CDR3: TGTGCCAGCAACCGACAGGCTAATGAAAAACTGTTTTTT. The chain couples TRBV25-1 to TRBJ1-4, with TRBD1 as a possible D gene (6 bases). CDR1 MGHDK and CDR2 SYGVNS come from the germline V gene. With 7 bases removed from V and 3 bases from J, the gap between germline ends came to 9 bases. The CDR3 contains 13 residues.

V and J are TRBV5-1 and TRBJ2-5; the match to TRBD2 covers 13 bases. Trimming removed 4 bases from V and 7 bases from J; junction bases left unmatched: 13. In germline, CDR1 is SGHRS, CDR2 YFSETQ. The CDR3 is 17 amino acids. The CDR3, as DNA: TGCGCCAGCAGCCCGTGGACTAGCGGGGGACAGTTAGGGACCCAGTACTTC. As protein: CASSPWTSGGQLGTQYF.

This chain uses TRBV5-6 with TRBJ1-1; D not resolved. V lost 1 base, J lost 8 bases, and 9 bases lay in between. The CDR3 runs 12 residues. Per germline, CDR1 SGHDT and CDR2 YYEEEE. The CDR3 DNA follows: TGTGCCAGCAGCTTGACCCAGGCGGAAGCTTTCTTT. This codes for CASSLTQAEAFF. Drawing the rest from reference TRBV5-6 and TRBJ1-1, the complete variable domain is DAGVTQSPTHLIKTRGQQVTLRCSPKSGHDTVSWYQQALGQGPQFIFQYYEEEERQRGNFPDRFSGHQFPNYSSELNVNALLLGDSALYLCASSLTQAEAFFGQGTRLTVV.

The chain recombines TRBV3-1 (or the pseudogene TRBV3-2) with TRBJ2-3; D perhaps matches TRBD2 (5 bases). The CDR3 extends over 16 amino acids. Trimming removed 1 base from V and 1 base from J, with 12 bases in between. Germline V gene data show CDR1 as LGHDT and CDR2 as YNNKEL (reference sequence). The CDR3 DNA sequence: TGTGCCAGCAGCCAAGGGGTTAGAGCGGGCACAGATACGCAGTATTTT. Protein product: CASSQGVRAGTDTQYF.

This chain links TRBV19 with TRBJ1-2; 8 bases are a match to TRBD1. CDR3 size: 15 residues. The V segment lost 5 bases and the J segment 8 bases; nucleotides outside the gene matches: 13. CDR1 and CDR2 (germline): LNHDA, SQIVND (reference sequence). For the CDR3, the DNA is TGTGCCAGTAGTCCCTCAGGACAGGGTGTTGGCGGCTACACCTTC. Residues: CASSPSGQGVGGYTF.

CDR3 DNA sequence: TGTGCCAGCCTTCATTTCTCTCAGGGGGCAACTAATGAAAAACTGTTTTTT. Encoded protein: CASLHFSQGATNEKLFF. The chain links TRBV2 to TRBJ1-4, with TRBD1 identical over 7 bases. The CDR3 has 17 amino acids. V lost 8 bases, J lost 0 bases, and 12 bases stayed unmatched. CDR1 and CDR2 from the germline V gene are SNHLY and FYNNEI.

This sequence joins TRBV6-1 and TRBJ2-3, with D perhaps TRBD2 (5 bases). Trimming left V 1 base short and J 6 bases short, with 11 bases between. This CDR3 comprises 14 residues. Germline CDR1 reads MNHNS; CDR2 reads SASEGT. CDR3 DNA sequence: TGTGCCAGCAGTGAAGTACTAGTGGGGGATACGCAGTATTTT. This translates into CASSEVLVGDTQYF.

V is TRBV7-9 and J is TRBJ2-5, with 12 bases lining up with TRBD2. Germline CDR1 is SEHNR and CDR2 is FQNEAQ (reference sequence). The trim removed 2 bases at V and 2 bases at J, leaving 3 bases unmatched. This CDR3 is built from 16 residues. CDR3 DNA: TGTGCCAGCAGCTTATCAACTAGCGGGGGGCAAGAGACCCAGTACTTC. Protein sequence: CASSLSTSGGQETQYF.

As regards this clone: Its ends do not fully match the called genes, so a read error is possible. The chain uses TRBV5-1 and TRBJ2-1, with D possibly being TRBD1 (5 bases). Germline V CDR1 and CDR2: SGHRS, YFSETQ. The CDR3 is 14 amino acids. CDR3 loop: CASNLGRGSGEQFF. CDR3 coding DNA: TGCGCCAGCAACTTGGGAAGGGGTTCAGGGGAGCAGTTCTTC.

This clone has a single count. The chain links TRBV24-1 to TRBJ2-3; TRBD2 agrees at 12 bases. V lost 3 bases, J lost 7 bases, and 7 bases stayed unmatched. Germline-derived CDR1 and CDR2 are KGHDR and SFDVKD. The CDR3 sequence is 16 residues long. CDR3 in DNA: TGTGCCACCAGTGATCCCCGGACTAGCGGGGTAAATACGCAGTATTTT. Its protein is CATSDPRTSGVNTQYF.

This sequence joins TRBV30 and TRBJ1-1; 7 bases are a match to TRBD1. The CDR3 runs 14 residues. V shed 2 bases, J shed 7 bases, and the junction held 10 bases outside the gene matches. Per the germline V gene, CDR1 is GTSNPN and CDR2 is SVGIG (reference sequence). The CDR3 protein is CAWSRGGRKIEAFF. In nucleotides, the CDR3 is TGTGCCTGGAGTCGAGGGGGCAGGAAGATTGAAGCTTTCTTT.

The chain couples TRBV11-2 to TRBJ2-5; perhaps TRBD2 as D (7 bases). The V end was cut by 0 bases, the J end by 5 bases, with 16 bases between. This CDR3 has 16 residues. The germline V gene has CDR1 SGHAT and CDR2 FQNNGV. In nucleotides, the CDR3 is TGTGCCAGCAGCTTAGAATTACGGGGGGCGTTGGAGACCCAGTACTTC. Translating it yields CASSLELRGALETQYF.

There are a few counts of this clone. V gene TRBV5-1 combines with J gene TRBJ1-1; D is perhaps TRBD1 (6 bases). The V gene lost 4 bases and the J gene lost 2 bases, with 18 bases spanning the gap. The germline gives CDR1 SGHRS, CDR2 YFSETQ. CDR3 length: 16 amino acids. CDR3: CASSPTRGAGNTEAFF. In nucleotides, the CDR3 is TGCGCCAGCAGCCCGACACGGGGGGCGGGAAACACTGAAGCTTTCTTT.